This T cell receptor (beta chain) was observed in a study of T-cell memory formation after mild COVID-19. Overall study: In these data, TCR clusters were largely donor specific.

TCRdb re-analysed the 5' RACE reads in MiXCR, keeping a single row per CDR3 protein. Of 140,000 to 150,000 distinct CDR3 sequences in the sample, under 7% were seen once. Study-level results: The CD4+ clones that contracted clustered mainly within CM and EM, and the CD8+ clones concentrated in EMRA. Day 15 to 85 contractors were CD4/CD8 balanced; later expanders leaned CD4+.

The CDR3 spans 17 residues. Germline loops: CDR1 SGHNT, CDR2 YYREEE (reference sequence). V gave up 4 bases and J gave up 6 bases; unmatched junction bases: 14. In its sample, this clonotype was seen many times. Its antigen is as yet unknown. Source material: PBMCs or a T cell subset sorted from them (not recorded which). The source is an adult woman who had mild COVID-19 (a few samples of this study predate the infection). Cell type and time point are not known. The chain joins TRBV5-4 to TRBJ2-1; 9 positions agree with TRBD2. In DNA form, the CDR3 reads TGTGCCAGCAGCCTCGTTCGCTGGGGTAGCGGGAGCAATGAGCAGTTCTTC. It translates to CASSLVRWGSGSNEQFF.